These 16 T cell receptor beta chains were all obtained from the same sample, sequenced in a study of OX40 agonist ivuxolimab in advanced cancers. The method was the immunoSEQ multiplex PCR assay. TCRdb re-hosts the immuneACCESS table, in-frame sequences only. Its copies lack some clones; in the studies checked, an unresolved V gene accounts for under half of them, and the cause for the rest is not known. Across this sample there are about 96,000 clones, with about 84% seen only once. About 5.8% of the sample comes from the top ten. This material consisted of CD4+ or CD8+ T cells sorted from blood, taken in a trial of the OX40 agonist ivuxolimab. Receptors were obtained from an adult with an advanced solid tumor such as melanoma, head and neck, liver or kidney cancer.

The chain recombines TRBV19 with TRBJ2-7, with D maybe TRBD1 (6 bases). The CDR3 spans 14 residues. V dropped 6 bases and J dropped 1 base, with 13 bases sitting between them. Germline lookup yields CDR1 LNHDA and CDR2 SQIVND (reference sequence). The CDR3 spells CASRVSDSSYEQYF. CDR3 in DNA: TGTGCCAGTAGGGTATCGGACAGTTCCTACGAGCAGTACTTC. Full variable domain (missing parts from reference TRBV19 and TRBJ2-7): DGGITQSPKYLFRKEGQNVTLSCEQNLNHDAMYWYRQDPGQGLRLIYYSQIVNDFQKGDIAEGYSVSREKKESFPLTVTSAQKNPTAFYLCASRVSDSSYEQYFGPGTRLTVT.

A single count supports this clone. This chain links TRBV18 with TRBJ1-1; a possible D gene is TRBD1 (5 bases). This CDR3 has 14 residues. Germline CDR1 KGHSH, CDR2 LQKENI. Between the trimmed V and J ends, which lost 1 base and 4 bases, there was a span of 10 bases. CDR3 sequence (DNA): TGTGCCAGCTCACCACAGGGGTGGACCACTGAAGCTTTCTTT. As protein: CASSPQGWTTEAFF.

This clone occurred once. The chain has TRBV2 and TRBJ1-5; tentatively, D is TRBD1 (6 bases). Trimming stripped 8 bases from V and 5 bases from J, with 16 bases between. CDR3 size: 14 residues. Germline V gene sequence: CDR1 SNHLY, CDR2 FYNNEI. The CDR3 DNA follows: TGTGCCAGCCACAGGGAAATTTTAGATCAGCCCCAGCATTTT. Its translation: CASHREILDQPQHF.

The genes are TRBV5-4 and TRBJ2-1, with 7 bases matching TRBD1. The V and J ends lost 4 bases and 10 bases, in that order; junction bases with no gene match: 11. Germline lookup yields CDR1 SGHNT and CDR2 YYREEE (reference sequence). The CDR3 extends over 14 amino acids. The CDR3 loop reads CASSRESTGEEQFF. CDR3 in DNA: TGTGCCAGCAGCCGAGAGAGTACAGGGGAAGAGCAGTTCTTC.

The genes are TRBV7-2 and TRBJ2-6; 9 bases are a match to TRBD1. The CDR3 has 15 amino acids. Germline V lookup: CDR1 SGHTA, CDR2 FQGNSA. The junction had 3 bases not matched to a gene; V was cut back by 5 bases and J by 4 bases. The CDR3 nucleotides read TGTGCCAGCAGCCCTACAGGGGGCGGGGCCAACGTCCTGACTTTC. This codes for CASSPTGGGANVLTF.

The chain has TRBV6-1 and TRBJ2-7; D possibly corresponds to TRBD2 (5 bases). CDR1 and CDR2 (germline): MNHNS, SASEGT. V lost 4 bases and J lost 7, with 11 bases in between. The CDR3 is 12 amino acids. This CDR3 reads CASSAVDWEQYF. The CDR3 DNA is TGTGCCAGCAGTGCTGTGGACTGGGAGCAGTACTTC.

The chain is built from TRBV4-3 and TRBJ1-2; TRBD1 is a possible D gene (5 bases). From germline, CDR1 is LGHNA and CDR2 YSLEER. The CDR3 is 16 amino acids. Trimming cost V 0 bases and J 4 bases, with 15 bases left between them. The CDR3 region is CASSQDESGLGYGYTF. The CDR3, as DNA: TGCGCCAGCAGCCAAGACGAGTCAGGGTTGGGCTATGGCTACACCTTC.

This clone was observed a single time. This CDR3 reads CASARGAGLTNEQFF. CDR3 coding DNA: TGTGCTAGCGCCCGGGGTGCGGGACTAACTAATGAGCAGTTCTTC. The chain links TRBV12-5 to TRBJ2-1; 7 nucleotides match TRBD2. In germline, CDR1 is LGHNT, CDR2 FRNRAP. This CDR3 has 15 amino acids. V shed 9 bases, J shed 7 bases, and the junction held 15 bases outside the gene matches.

The rearrangement uses TRBV19 and TRBJ1-5, with D uncertain. V lost 3 bases to trimming and J lost 5 bases, with 11 bases between them. Germline V lookup: CDR1 LNHDA, CDR2 SQIVND (reference sequence). This CDR3 comprises 14 residues. The CDR3 DNA follows: TGTGCCAGTAGTATTCGTAGCTACTATCAGCCCCAGCATTTT. This gives the protein CASSIRSYYQPQHF.

DNA for the CDR3: TGCGCCAGCAGCCGGAAAGATACACCTGCATTGGATACGCAGTATTTT. Amino acid sequence: CASSRKDTPALDTQYF. The chain recombines TRBV4-3 with TRBJ2-3, with unresolved D. The CDR3 loop spans 16 amino acids. V was pared by 4 bases and J by 6 bases, with 20 bases between. Germline lookup yields CDR1 LGHNA and CDR2 YSLEER.

The V call is TRBV29-1, the J call TRBJ2-7, with D unresolved. This CDR3 has 11 amino acids. Germline CDR1 and CDR2: SQVTM and ANQGSEA. V was clipped by 1 base and J by 7 bases, with 8 bases between them. The CDR3 loop is CSVEVLGEQYF. In DNA, the CDR3 is TGCAGCGTTGAAGTATTAGGAGAGCAGTACTTC.

The genes are TRBV5-1 and TRBJ1-4; D gene uncertain. The CDR3 loop spans 14 amino acids. Trimming cost V 4 bases and J 4 bases, with 11 bases left between them. From germline, CDR1 is SGHRS and CDR2 YFSETQ. The CDR3 coding sequence is TGCGCCAGCAGCATGGACGGGAGTAATGAAAAACTGTTTTTT. Translation: CASSMDGSNEKLFF.

This chain links TRBV25-1 with TRBJ1-6, with D uncertain. Germline assignment: CDR1 MGHDK and CDR2 SYGVNS. Trimming shortened V by 5 bases and J by 4 bases, and 9 bases separated the two germline ends. The CDR3 is 14 amino acids. The CDR3, as DNA: TGTGCCAGCAGTCTAACAGCTTATAATTCACCCCTCCACTTT. Protein: CASSLTAYNSPLHF.

The V call is TRBV19, the J call TRBJ2-1; D is tentatively TRBD1 or TRBD2 (5 bases each). The germline V and J ends were trimmed by 6 bases and 3 bases, with 12 bases remaining between them. Germline V gene data show CDR1 as LNHDA and CDR2 as SQIVND (reference sequence). CDR3 size: 14 residues. CDR3 nucleotide sequence: TGTGCCAGTAGCCCGGGACGAGACTACAATGAGCAGTTCTTC. The encoded protein is CASSPGRDYNEQFF. Full variable domain (rest looked up from reference TRBV19 and TRBJ2-1): DGGITQSPKYLFRKEGQNVTLSCEQNLNHDAMYWYRQDPGQGLRLIYYSQIVNDFQKGDIAEGYSVSREKKESFPLTVTSAQKNPTAFYLCASSPGRDYNEQFFGPGTRLTVL.

The chain combines TRBV18 with TRBJ1-1; the D is unclear. Trimming shortened V by 1 base and J by 1 base, and 7 bases separated the two germline ends. The CDR3 is 14 amino acids. Looked up from germline, CDR1 is KGHSH and CDR2 is LQKENI. CDR3 DNA: TGTGCCAGCTCACCACAAGGAGGGAACACTGAAGCTTTCTTT. Protein sequence: CASSPQGGNTEAFF.

The CDR3 region has the DNA TGTGCCAGCCGCCCCGACAGGGGCTACGAGCAGTACTTC. Its protein is CASRPDRGYEQYF. The chain links TRBV7-2 to TRBJ2-7; 8 positions agree with TRBD1. In germline, CDR1 is SGHTA, CDR2 FQGNSA. This CDR3 is built from 13 residues. V gave up 8 bases and J gave up 3 bases; unmatched junction bases: 6.